This TCR beta chain was identified during a study of shared clonotypes between healthy human individuals. For the study at large: Three plates were used per donor for CD4 naive, three for CD4 memory, two for CD8 naive and one for CD8 memory. Study-wide results and caveats: Naive CD4 clonotypes overlapped across a handful of donors at roughly 5.1%. Clonotypes shared by all four sorted-subset donors had higher generation probabilities than non-shared clonotypes.

In the case of this clone: Its antigen is not known.

Assay: immunoSEQ multiplex PCR; the TCRdb copy retains only in-frame clones and omits some. The repertoire includes 2 million to 3 million clones, more than 85% of them detected once, and 0.36% sits in the top ten. What was sequenced was naive CD4+ T cells from PBMCs. Subset denoted: CD45RA+ positively selected. The clonotype originates from a man aged 18 to 29 in good health. Some clones in this sample may be carry-over from other donors' samples.

DNA of the CDR3: TGTGCCAGCAGCCCTCTGGTAGGCAGGGTGGATTTTGACTACAATGAGCAGTTCTTC. Its protein is CASSPLVGRVDFDYNEQFF. This rearrangement joins TRBV28 to TRBJ2-1; maybe TRBD1 (5 bases). Between the trimmed V and J ends, which lost 6 bases and 3 bases, there was a span of 27 bases. Germline V gene lookup returns CDR1 MDHEN and CDR2 SYDVKM. The CDR3 has 19 amino acids. Full variable domain (outside the CDR3, taken from reference TRBV28 and TRBJ2-1): DVKVTQSSRYLVKRTGEKVFLECVQDMDHENMFWYRQDPGLGLRLIYFSYDVKMKEKGDIPEGYSVSREKKERFSLILESASTNQTSMYLCASSPLVGRVDFDYNEQFFGPGTRLTVL.